Listed here are 27 T cell receptor beta chains from one sample, sequenced in a study of blood T cell repertoires in COVID-19. Some clones are missing from TCRdb's copy, which holds only in-frame ones; the method was immunoSEQ multiplex PCR. The sample holds some 270,000 clones, approximately 84% seen once. Specimen: peripheral blood. These receptors all stem from a person aged 70 to 85 with COVID-19, enrolled during active disease.

The chain combines TRBV6-2 or TRBV6-3 with TRBJ1-1; D ambiguous. Trimming cost V 4 bases and J 1 base, with 16 bases left between them. The CDR3 extends over 16 amino acids. Per the germline V gene, CDR1 is MNHEY and CDR2 is SVGEGT. The DNA of the CDR3 is TGTGCCAGCAGTTTTGCTGGGTTTCGGGAGAACACTGAAGCTTTCTTT. Residues: CASSFAGFRENTEAFF.

The chain couples TRBV6-5 to TRBJ2-7; 7 bases fit TRBD1. Germline V gives CDR1 MNHEY, CDR2 SVGAGI. V lost 6 bases and J lost 8; bases outside the gene matches: 10. The CDR3 loop spans 13 amino acids. CDR3 nucleotides: TGTGCCAGCAGCACAGACAGGGTCGGGAAGCAGTACTTC. Translated, it gives CASSTDRVGKQYF.

This clone was seen only a few times. The rearrangement uses TRBV5-5 and TRBJ2-7; a possible D gene is TRBD2 (5 bases). This CDR3 comprises 14 residues. Germline V lookup: CDR1 SGHKS, CDR2 YYEKEE (reference sequence). V dropped 2 bases and J dropped 4 bases, with 13 bases sitting between them. This chain's CDR3 is CASSLFGEFYEQYF. The CDR3 nucleotides read TGTGCCAGCAGCTTATTTGGGGAGTTTTACGAGCAGTACTTC.

V and J are TRBV5-8 and TRBJ1-5; the match to TRBD1 covers 7 bases. The V gene end was trimmed by 2 bases and the J gene end by 3 bases; junction bases not matched to a gene: 11. The CDR3 is made up of 17 amino acids. Germline loops: CDR1 SGHTS, CDR2 YDEGEE. The CDR3 DNA follows: TGTGCCAGCAGCTTAATGTTCGCAGGGGGTTCCAATCAGCCCCAGCATTTT. Residues: CASSLMFAGGSNQPQHF.

The chain links TRBV30 to TRBJ1-2; D uncertain. With 6 bases removed from V and 7 bases from J, the gap between germline ends came to 12 bases. The germline gives CDR1 GTSNPN, CDR2 SVGIG (reference sequence). The CDR3 spans 11 residues. CDR3 sequence reads: CACTKMGGYTF. CDR3 bases: TGTGCCTGCACTAAGATGGGTGGCTACACCTTC.

This clone has more than one count but fewer than ten. V gene TRBV9 combines with J gene TRBJ1-3; D gene unclear. Trimming cost V 4 bases and J 0 bases, with 8 bases left between them. This CDR3 region has 14 residues. CDR1 and CDR2 (germline): SGDLS, YYNGEE. CDR3 DNA sequence: TGTGCCAGCAGCCCACAGAGCTCTGGAAACACCATATATTTT. It specifies CASSPQSSGNTIYF. The full variable domain, rest sourced from reference TRBV9 and TRBJ1-3, is DSGVTQTPKHLITATGQRVTLRCSPRSGDLSVYWYQQSLDQGLQFLIQYYNGEERAKGNILERFSAQQFPDLHSELNLSSLELGDSALYFCASSPQSSGNTIYFGEGSWLTVV.

CDR3 loop: CASSEVRSSYNEQFF. The CDR3 nucleotides are TGTGCCAGCAGTGAAGTCCGGAGCTCCTACAATGAGCAGTTCTTC. The chain is built from TRBV6-1 and TRBJ2-1; no definite D call. This CDR3 has 15 amino acids. CDR1 and CDR2 from the germline V gene are MNHNS and SASEGT. V lost 1 base and J 0 bases, leaving 7 bases between the germline ends.

The rearrangement joins TRBV23-1 to TRBJ1-6; TRBD1 aligns across 8 bases. TRBV23-1 is identified as an open reading frame with a role that is uncertain. V gave up 7 bases and J gave up 10 bases; unmatched junction bases: 12. The length of the CDR3 is 15 residues. CDR3 in DNA: TGCGCCAGCACCCGGGCAGGGACAGGAAAGTCACCCCTCCACTTT. Amino acid sequence: CASTRAGTGKSPLHF.

The chain uses TRBV7-2 and TRBJ2-7; 9 bases fit TRBD2. This CDR3 spans 18 amino acids. Germline V gene data show CDR1 as SGHTA and CDR2 as FQGNSA. The V segment lost 5 bases and the J segment 0 bases; nucleotides outside the gene matches: 14. The CDR3 loop is CASSPSSLAGRSSYEQYF. The CDR3 bases are TGTGCCAGCAGCCCCTCCTCGCTAGCGGGGCGAAGCTCCTACGAGCAGTACTTC.

As concerns this clone: Its ends do not fully match the called genes, so a read error is possible. The chain couples TRBV5-6 to TRBJ2-3; the match to TRBD2 covers 9 bases. The CDR3 is made up of 17 amino acids. CDR1 and CDR2 from the germline V gene are SGHDT and YYEEEE. The CDR3 protein is CAGSLVSGTSFFDTQYF. Here the CDR3 DNA reads TGTGCCGGCAGCTTGGTGTCCGGGACTAGCTTTTTTGATACGCAGTATTTT. Variable domain in full (rest from reference TRBV5-6 and TRBJ2-3): DAGVTQSPTHLIKTRGQQVTLRCSPKSGHDTVSWYQQALGQGPQFIFQYYEEEERQRGNFPDRFSGHQFPNYSSELNVNALLLGDSALYLCAGSLVSGTSFFDTQYFGPGTRLTVL.

The V and J genes are TRBV5-4 and TRBJ1-2, with 9 bases lining up with TRBD1. The CDR3 length is 15 residues. CDR1 is SGHNT, CDR2 YYREEE, per germline (reference sequence). V trimming: 2 bases; J trimming: 0 bases; junction bases outside the gene matches: 2. The CDR3 bases are TGTGCCAGCAGCTTACGGGACAGGGCTAACTATGGCTACACCTTC. Its translation: CASSLRDRANYGYTF.

The chain combines TRBV28 with TRBJ1-2, with TRBD1 matching 8 bases. The CDR3 contains 15 residues. Germline CDR1 reads MDHEN; CDR2 reads SYDVKM. With V trimmed by 6 bases and J by 4 bases, 10 bases remained unmatched. CDR3 DNA: TGTGCCAGCAGCAACTTACAGGGGGTTGGCTATGGCTACACCTTC. Protein product: CASSNLQGVGYGYTF.

V and J are TRBV2 and TRBJ1-5, with 10 bases aligning to TRBD1. Unmatched junction bases numbered 6, after V lost 7 bases and J lost 6 bases. The germline CDR1 and CDR2 sequences are SNHLY and FYNNEI. The CDR3 spans 14 residues. The CDR3 DNA sequence: TGTGCCAGCAAAGGGGACAGGGGTGGTCAGCCCCAGCATTTT. Its protein product is CASKGDRGGQPQHF. The whole variable domain, filled in from reference TRBV2 and TRBJ1-5, reads EPEVTQTPSHQVTQMGQEVILRCVPISNHLYFYWYRQILGQKVEFLVSFYNNEISEKSEIFDDQFSVERPDGSNFTLKIRSTKLEDSAMYFCASKGDRGGQPQHFGDGTRLSIL.

This chain connects TRBV11-2 to TRBJ2-1; 9 positions match TRBD2. There are 14 residues in the CDR3. J gave up 11 bases and V 1 base, and 6 bases lay outside the gene matches. Germline V gene data show CDR1 as SGHAT and CDR2 as FQNNGV. The CDR3 nucleotides are TGTGCCAGCAGCTTAGTCCAGACTAGCGGCAAGCAGTTCTTC. Translating it yields CASSLVQTSGKQFF. Filled out from reference TRBV11-2 and TRBJ2-1, the complete variable domain reads EAGVAQSPRYKIIEKRQSVAFWCNPISGHATLYWYQQILGQGPKLLIQFQNNGVVDDSQLPKDRFSAERLKGVDSTLKIQPAKLEDSAVYLCASSLVQTSGKQFFGPGTRLTVL.

The gene calls are TRBV6-2 or TRBV6-3 and TRBJ2-2; D gene unclear. The CDR3 loop spans 16 amino acids. Trimming took off 1 base at V and 1 base at J, with 10 bases between the two ends. Looked up from germline, CDR1 is MNHEY and CDR2 is SVGEGT. The CDR3 loop is CASSYYKFGNTGELFF. DNA of the CDR3: TGTGCCAGCAGTTACTACAAGTTTGGGAACACCGGGGAGCTGTTTTTT.

About this clone: Germline is not matched at one junction end, which may reflect a read error. The V call is TRBV9, the J call TRBJ1-2; perhaps TRBD1 as D (6 bases). CDR1 and CDR2 (germline): SGDLS, YYNGEE. This CDR3 is built from 12 residues. The DNA for the CDR3 is TGTGCCAGCAAGGGGATAGGACAGTCGGTAATCTTC. It encodes CASKGIGQSVIF.

The V call is TRBV19, the J call TRBJ1-5, with TRBD1 as a possible D gene (5 bases). Deletions cut 3 bases from V and 7 bases from J, with 10 bases between. CDR3 length equals 13 residues. Germline assignment: CDR1 LNHDA and CDR2 SQIVND (reference sequence). The CDR3 sequence is CASSIQKGQPQHF. The DNA of the CDR3 is TGTGCCAGTAGTATCCAAAAGGGGCAGCCCCAGCATTTT.

The chain carries TRBV7-2 and TRBJ1-1; TRBD1 aligns across 7 bases. This CDR3 spans 15 amino acids. Germline CDR1 reads SGHTA; CDR2 reads FQGNSA. The trim removed 5 bases at V and 1 base at J, leaving 7 bases unmatched. The CDR3 is CASSVPGQKNTEAFF. For the CDR3, the DNA is TGTGCCAGCAGCGTACCGGGACAGAAGAACACTGAAGCTTTCTTT.

The gene calls are TRBV14 and TRBJ1-4; unclear D gene. Between the trimmed V and J ends, which lost 2 bases and 4 bases, there was a span of 14 bases. CDR1 SGHDN and CDR2 FVKESK come from the germline V gene. The length of the CDR3 is 16 residues. For the CDR3, the DNA is TGTGCCAGCAGCCAAAATAGCGGACGAGTTAATGAAAAACTGTTTTTT. It yields the protein CASSQNSGRVNEKLFF.

The V call is TRBV27, the J call TRBJ1-3; D may be TRBD1 (6 bases). V gave up 0 bases and J gave up 4 bases, with 10 bases separating them. The V gene's germline CDR1 is MNHEY and CDR2 SMNVEV (reference sequence). The CDR3 contains 15 residues. CDR3 region: CASSLSGARGNTIYF. CDR3 nucleotides: TGTGCCAGCAGTTTATCGGGGGCGCGGGGAAACACCATATATTTT.

The CDR3 bases are TGCGCCAGCAGCTTGGGGCTAGCGGGGCAAAATGAGCAGTTCTTC. It specifies CASSLGLAGQNEQFF. J is TRBJ2-1 and V is TRBV5-1; 9 positions match TRBD2. CDR1 and CDR2 (germline): SGHRS, YFSETQ. The J segment lost 7 bases and the V segment lost 0 bases, leaving 5 bases of the junction unmatched. The CDR3 has 15 residues.

This sequence joins TRBV6-5 and TRBJ2-7; D is perhaps TRBD1 (5 bases). The V gene lost 8 bases and the J gene lost 4 bases, with 18 bases spanning the gap. The CDR3 is 14 amino acids. Germline assignment: CDR1 MNHEY and CDR2 SVGAGI. The CDR3 protein is CASLVAMGLYEQYF. CDR3 DNA: TGTGCCAGCCTCGTGGCGATGGGGCTTTACGAGCAGTACTTC.

The chain has TRBV3-1 (or the pseudogene TRBV3-2) and TRBJ2-7, with a tentative D call TRBD1 (5 bases). The germline V gene has CDR1 LGHDT and CDR2 YNNKEL (reference sequence). The CDR3 runs 18 residues. Trimming shortened V by 0 bases and J by 5 bases, and 23 bases separated the two germline ends. CDR3 coding DNA: TGTGCCAGCAGCCAAGAGGCGGCGCGCCAGGGCCCCCCTCACGAGCAGTACTTC. This translates into CASSQEAARQGPPHEQYF.

The CDR3 nucleotides read TGTGCCACCAGCTTACAGGGGGCAAAAAATCAGCCCCAGCATTTT. As protein: CATSLQGAKNQPQHF. The gene calls are TRBV15 and TRBJ1-5; 9 bases are a match to TRBD1. This CDR3 region has 15 residues. Germline assignment: CDR1 LNHNV and CDR2 YYDKDF (reference sequence). After removal of 5 bases from V and 4 bases from J, the junction contained 6 bases not matched to a gene.

This clone was seen only once. This chain links TRBV5-4 with TRBJ2-3, with 11 nucleotides matching TRBD2. Germline CDR1 and CDR2: SGHNT and YYREEE (reference sequence). V dropped 3 bases and J dropped 2; count of bases not matched to a gene: 5. The CDR3 covers 16 residues. In nucleotides, the CDR3 is TGTGCCAGCAGCTCTAGACTAGCGGGGTTCACAGATACGCAGTATTTT. Encoded protein: CASSSRLAGFTDTQYF.

CDR3 residues: CATRPGLDSPLHF. In nucleotides, the CDR3 is TGTGCCACCCGCCCAGGGCTGGATTCACCCCTCCACTTT. This chain uses TRBV10-3 with TRBJ1-6; TRBD1 is a possible D gene (5 bases). Germline loops: CDR1 ENHRY, CDR2 SYGVKD. The CDR3 is made up of 13 amino acids. The V end lost 10 bases, the J end lost 8 bases, and 15 bases lay between the germline ends.

The chain carries TRBV6-4 and TRBJ2-1; no clear D gene. Germline V gene lookup returns CDR1 MRHNA and CDR2 SNTAGT. The ends were cut back, 0 bases at V and 7 bases at J, with 10 bases in the middle. The CDR3 length is 14 residues. CDR3 nucleotide sequence: TGTGCCAGCAGTGACTCGTTCCTCGGGAATGAGCAGTTCTTC. Translated, it gives CASSDSFLGNEQFF.